Below, one T cell receptor beta chain is given with its context. Its antigen is undetermined. This specimen belongs to a study of T cell responses to AZD1222 COVID-19 vaccine. Measured with immunoSEQ multiplex PCR; TCRdb has only the in-frame clones, and not every one. The repertoire holds 90,000 to 140,000 clones, with around 87% as singletons. The CDR3 spans 15 residues. Germline trimming cut 6 bases from V and 7 bases from J; bases unmatched to any gene: 8. The V gene's germline CDR1 is SNHLY and CDR2 FYNNEI. The study's findings and limits: Two doses of AZD1222 preceded a rise in Spike-specific TCR breadth and depth. In all cases, repertoires were sampled only after the peak T cell response. Nearly half of unique spike-specific TCRs reportedly avoided B.1.351 and B.1.1.7 mutated regions.

This specimen was peripheral blood, taken on day 0 of AZD1222 vaccination. J is TRBJ1-6 and V is TRBV2, with 8 bases identical to TRBD1. The TCR originated in an adult in good health. The CDR3 protein is CASSVDRGGNSPLHF. DNA for the CDR3: TGTGCCAGCAGCGTAGACAGGGGAGGGAATTCACCCCTCCACTTT.